The clone carrying this T cell receptor beta chain was picked up a small number of times. Its antigen is not known. The V gene's germline CDR1 is KGHSH and CDR2 LQKENI. This CDR3 is 11 amino acids long. The ends were cut back, 2 bases at V and 6 bases at J, with 4 bases in the middle. Profiling relied on immunoSEQ multiplex PCR, and the TCRdb table lists in-frame clones only, not all of them. The table lists some 80,000 clones, roughly 96% of them singletons. The data stem from a study of cytomegalovirus exposure and HLA in healthy donors. Findings and limits, study-wide: In vitro checks showed that a few CMV-associated chains really do target CMV antigens. There were 160 or so TCR beta chains listed as cytomegalovirus-associated.

The sequencing input was PBMCs. The chain recombines TRBV18 with TRBJ1-1; D not certain. This clonotype was sampled from a woman in her late teens or twenties in good health and CMV-seronegative. The CDR3 nucleotides read TGTGCCAGCTCACCATCTGCTGAAGCTTTCTTT. The encoded protein is CASSPSAEAFF.